Following are 2 T cell receptor beta chains from one sample sequenced in a study of patients and donors after allogeneic stem cell transplantation. Via MiXCR, TCRdb re-called the RT-PCR reads, giving one row per CDR3 protein. The top ten clones hold around 6% of a sample with about a million distinct CDR3 sequences, 15% to 20% of them seen once. The sequenced sample was blood, either unsorted or a sorted T cell fraction (not recorded which). Every receptor here comes from a human donor who was either an allogeneic HSCT recipient or a stem cell or donor lymphocyte infusion donor (not recorded which). It is not recorded whose cells these are; they may come from a transplant donor.

CDR3 nucleotides: TGCAGTGTGAGTCCAGAGGGCAATCAGCCCCAGCATTTT. It is translated as CSVSPEGNQPQHF. The V call is TRBV20-1, the J call TRBJ1-5; unclear D gene. The CDR3 covers 13 residues. V lost 7 bases and J lost 2, with 12 bases in between. CDR1 is DFQATT and CDR2 is SNEGSKA in the germline V gene (reference sequence).

This clonotype showed up just a few times. This sequence joins TRBV6-5 and TRBJ2-1, with D uncertain. The CDR3 is 17 amino acids. The V gene's germline CDR1 is MNHEY and CDR2 SVGAGI. With 0 bases removed from V and 0 bases from J, the gap between germline ends came to 12 bases. CDR3: CASSYSRRSRSYNEQFF. The CDR3 DNA follows: TGTGCCAGCAGTTACTCGAGGCGGAGCCGCTCCTACAATGAGCAGTTCTTC.